This entry lists 31 T cell receptor beta chains sequenced from one sample in a study of identical twins (TCRdb year 2016). Receptor amplification or capture employed 5' RACE. The sequencing machine was an Illumina HiSeq 2000. Starting from the raw public reads, TCRdb applied fastp trimming at Q25, assembled clones with MiXCR and retained in-frame beta chains. Each entry is one CDR3 protein sequence, shown with its most common DNA and genes. This sample comprises fewer than 350,000 distinct CDR3 sequences, more than 6.5% of them detected only once. The ten largest clones take up roughly 2% of the sample. Another study also made use of these data, one on yellow fever vaccine responses in identical twins.

Sequenced sample: memory (CD45RO+) T cells sorted from blood. Reading the label with the study, this specimen's cell subset or site is: CD45RO+ enriched T cells. These receptor sequences come from a young woman in good health.

This clonotype was counted ten times or more. This chain links TRBV5-1 with TRBJ2-7; TRBD1 is a possible D gene (6 bases). V lost 0 bases and J 4 bases, leaving 17 bases between the germline ends. The CDR3 length is 16 residues. CDR1 and CDR2 (germline): SGHRS, YFSETQ. DNA for the CDR3: TGCGCCAGCAGCTTGGTCGGGCAGGGGATTGGTTACGAGCAGTACGTC. Protein product: CASSLVGQGIGYEQYV.

This clonotype was counted many times. The rearrangement uses TRBV6-1 and TRBJ1-1; D remains unclear. The V end lost 7 bases, the J end lost 1 base, and 10 bases lay between the germline ends. Germline V gene sequence: CDR1 MNHNS, CDR2 SASEGT. The CDR3 is 13 residues long. The CDR3 is CASNPARNTEAFF. The CDR3 DNA reads TGTGCCAGCAACCCCGCAAGGAACACTGAAGCTTTCTTT.

This clonotype was detected ten times or more. One end of the junction fails to match germline, which may point to a read error. The chain links TRBV3-1 to TRBJ2-2; D may match TRBD1 or TRBD2 (5 bases each). The CDR3 runs 14 residues. Germline assignment: CDR1 LGHDT and CDR2 YNNKEL (reference sequence). CDR3 nucleotide sequence: TGTGCCAGCAGCCAAGGAGCAGGGACCGTGGAGCTGTTTTTT. It encodes CASSQGAGTVELFF.

This clonotype was detected ten times or more. Compared with germline, one end of the junction differs, possibly owing to a read error. The chain carries TRBV27 and TRBJ2-1, with 11 bases fitting TRBD2. The CDR3 consists of 12 residues. Germline V gene lookup returns CDR1 MNHEY and CDR2 SMNVEV (reference sequence). The CDR3 DNA is TGTGCCAGCAGAATTAGCGGGAGGGCCTATATCTTC. It translates to CASRISGRAYIF.

This clonotype has only a few counts. The J gene is TRBJ1-2, the V gene TRBV6-1, with D hard to call. Looked up from germline, CDR1 is MNHNS and CDR2 is SASEGT. The CDR3 has 13 amino acids. The V and J ends lost 3 bases and 2 bases respectively, with 7 bases between them. The CDR3 is CASSEGRNYGYTF. CDR3 coding DNA: TGTGCCAGCAGTGAGGGCAGGAACTATGGCTACACCTTC.

A remark on this clonotype: With a much larger clone just one base away, this may be a read error. The rearrangement uses TRBV5-6 and TRBJ2-1; D not resolved. CDR3 size: 15 residues. V was trimmed by 3 bases and J by 0 bases, leaving 10 bases between them. CDR1 is SGHDT and CDR2 is YYEEEE in the germline V gene. CDR3 region: CASSSGPLSYNEQFF. Written as DNA, the CDR3 is TGTGCCAGCAGCTCCGGACCTCTCTCCTACAATGAGCAGTTCTTC. The variable domain in full, with the rest retrieved from reference TRBV5-6 and TRBJ2-1, is DAGVTQSPTHLIKTRGQQVTLRCSPKSGHDTVSWYQQALGQGPQFIFQYYEEEERQRGNFPDRFSGHQFPNYSSELNVNALLLGDSALYLCASSSGPLSYNEQFFGPGTRLTVL.

The table lists this clonotype with a few counts. The chain couples TRBV5-1 to TRBJ2-1, with D possibly matching TRBD1 (6 bases). The V and J ends lost 4 bases and 1 base respectively, with 15 bases between them. The CDR3 is 16 amino acids. Germline V gene sequence: CDR1 SGHRS, CDR2 YFSETQ. Written as DNA, the CDR3 is TGCGCCAGCAGCGTAGCAGGGGCTGGGTCCTACAATGAGCAGTTCTTC. Protein: CASSVAGAGSYNEQFF.

A few counts support this clonotype. The chain is built from TRBV3-1 and TRBJ2-1, with TRBD2 matching 12 bases. The ends lost 0 bases at V and 15 bases at J; junction bases unmatched: 9. Germline loops: CDR1 LGHDT, CDR2 YNNKEL (reference sequence). This CDR3 is 15 amino acids long. The CDR3 region is CASSQDTASGRGAFF. The CDR3 bases are TGTGCCAGCAGCCAAGATACGGCTAGCGGGAGGGGCGCGTTCTTC.

This rearrangement joins TRBV4-1 to TRBJ2-2; perhaps TRBD1 as D (5 bases). Germline V gives CDR1 MGHRA, CDR2 YSYEKL. The CDR3 consists of 14 residues. Trimming took 7 bases from V and 6 from J, leaving 15 bases between them. The CDR3 spells CASTRDNVPGELFF. The DNA of the CDR3 is TGCGCCAGCACCAGGGATAATGTGCCCGGGGAGCTGTTTTTT.

This clonotype was observed at least ten times. This chain joins TRBV20-1 and TRBJ2-1; TRBD2 matches 7 bases. CDR1 and CDR2 from the germline V gene are DFQATT and SNEGSKA (reference sequence). The trim removed 0 bases at V and 4 bases at J, leaving 9 bases unmatched. This CDR3 has 16 amino acids. The CDR3 region has the DNA TGCAGTGCTAGAGATGTCGCCCCTAGCGGTTACAATGAGCAGTTCTTC. Amino acid sequence: CSARDVAPSGYNEQFF.

This clonotype was seen more than once but under ten times. The CDR3 DNA reads as TGTGCCAGCAGCTTGGGACTAGCGGGAGCATCGGGGGAGACCCAGTACTTC. As protein: CASSLGLAGASGETQYF. The chain recombines TRBV7-9 with TRBJ2-5, with TRBD2 matching 14 bases. Germline V lookup: CDR1 SEHNR, CDR2 FQNEAQ (reference sequence). CDR3 length: 17 residues. After removal of 3 bases from V and 5 bases from J, the junction contained 8 bases not matched to a gene.

This clonotype was counted at least ten times. The gene calls are TRBV7-9 and TRBJ1-2; 10 nucleotides align to TRBD1. Trimming cost V 4 bases and J 6 bases; bases outside gene matches: 11. Germline CDR1 reads SEHNR; CDR2 reads FQNEAQ (reference sequence). The CDR3 runs 16 residues. The CDR3 DNA is TGTGCCAGCAGCTCTCGTCCCGGGACAGGGGATCATGGCTACACCTTC. Its protein product is CASSSRPGTGDHGYTF.

The chain carries TRBV20-1 and TRBJ2-7; 15 bases fit TRBD2. CDR1 and CDR2 (germline): DFQATT, SNEGSKA (reference sequence). V dropped 6 bases and J dropped 5; count of bases not matched to a gene: 8. This CDR3 is built from 15 residues. CDR3 amino acids: CSARTSGGAGDEQYV. In nucleotides, the CDR3 is TGCAGTGCAAGGACTAGCGGGGGGGCAGGGGACGAGCAGTACGTC.

This clonotype was observed a few times. This chain uses TRBV28 with TRBJ1-4; no firm D call. This CDR3 is built from 11 residues. The germline V gene encodes CDR1 MDHEN and CDR2 SYDVKM. V was cut by 2 bases and J by 8 bases, with 3 bases left in between. The CDR3 DNA is TGTGCCAGCAGTTTAAGGGAAAAACTGTTTTTT. Protein product: CASSLREKLFF.

V and J are TRBV25-1 and TRBJ2-5, with a possible D match to TRBD1 (6 bases). The length of the CDR3 is 13 residues. Looked up from germline, CDR1 is MGHDK and CDR2 is SYGVNS. V lost 7 bases, J lost 2 bases, and 11 bases lay in between. CDR3 residues: CASTGTLQETQYF. CDR3 sequence (DNA): TGTGCCAGCACGGGGACATTACAAGAGACCCAGTACTTC.

In this sample, this clonotype turned up many times. V usage is TRBV7-9 and J usage is TRBJ1-2, with D possibly TRBD1 on 5 matching bases. The germline V gene has CDR1 SEHNR and CDR2 FQNEAQ (reference sequence). The CDR3 consists of 14 residues. With 8 bases removed from V and 6 bases from J, the gap between germline ends came to 19 bases. Here the CDR3 reads CASGRGGIDHGYTF. For the CDR3, the DNA is TGTGCCAGCGGCCGCGGGGGGATAGATCATGGCTACACCTTC.

This clonotype was counted at least ten times. This chain joins TRBV24-1 and TRBJ2-3; 7 nucleotides align to TRBD1. Germline CDR1 KGHDR, CDR2 SFDVKD. The CDR3 runs 15 residues. Trimming at V came to 6 bases and at J to 1 base, leaving 6 bases not matched to a gene. CDR3 region: CATSRTGLGTDTQYF. CDR3 coding DNA: TGTGCCACCAGTAGGACAGGACTTGGCACAGATACGCAGTATTTT.

This clonotype was found many times. The genes are TRBV4-1 and TRBJ2-1; 7 bases are a match to TRBD2. Germline loops: CDR1 MGHRA, CDR2 YSYEKL. The CDR3 loop spans 16 amino acids. With V trimmed by 4 bases and J by 7 bases, 13 bases remained unmatched. The CDR3 DNA reads TGCGCCAGCAGCCCTAGCGGATCCTCCCTGGGTAATGAGCAGTTCTTC. Its translation is CASSPSGSSLGNEQFF.

This clonotype was seen more than once but under ten times. The chain couples TRBV10-2 to TRBJ2-1; tentatively, D is TRBD2 (6 bases). The germline CDR1 and CDR2 sequences are WSHSY and SAAADI. The CDR3 is 12 residues long. Trimming stripped 6 bases from V and 7 bases from J, with 10 bases between. Written as DNA, the CDR3 is TGCGCCAGCAGCACGAGCGGGAATGAGCAGTTCTTC. Translating it yields CASSTSGNEQFF.

This clonotype was seen a handful of times. This chain links TRBV2 with TRBJ2-5; 13 bases agree with TRBD2. J gave up 3 bases and V 6 bases, and 4 bases lay outside the gene matches. CDR1 and CDR2 (germline): SNHLY, FYNNEI. The CDR3 consists of 15 residues. This CDR3 is CASRLGLAGEETQYF. DNA for the CDR3: TGTGCCAGCAGATTAGGACTAGCGGGAGAAGAGACCCAGTACTTC.

The CDR3 sequence: CAISDSADTDTQYF. The CDR3 nucleotides read TGTGCCATCAGTGATAGCGCCGACACAGATACGCAGTATTTT. The chain has TRBV10-3 and TRBJ2-3; weak D call: TRBD2 (5 bases). CDR3 length equals 14 residues. Trimming shortened V by 3 bases and J by 2 bases, and 9 bases separated the two germline ends. CDR1 is ENHRY and CDR2 is SYGVKD in the germline V gene.

This clonotype was seen ten or more times. This chain joins TRBV20-1 and TRBJ1-5; D is unclear. Germline CDR1 reads DFQATT; CDR2 reads SNEGSKA (reference sequence). The CDR3 is 15 amino acids. V shed 3 bases and J shed 0 bases, with 12 bases lying between them. The CDR3 sequence is CSAREKRRSNQPQHF. CDR3 nucleotide sequence: TGCAGTGCTAGGGAAAAGAGACGTAGCAATCAGCCCCAGCATTTT.

This clonotype has just a few counts. V and J are TRBV12-3 or TRBV12-4 and TRBJ2-2, with TRBD2 identical over 8 bases. Trimming at V came to 3 bases and at J to 4 bases, leaving 4 bases not matched to a gene. The CDR3 covers 15 residues. CDR3: CASSFTSGSTGELFF. The DNA of the CDR3 is TGTGCCAGCAGTTTCACCAGCGGGAGCACCGGGGAGCTGTTTTTT.

A few counts support this clonotype. The V gene is TRBV9, the J gene TRBJ2-7; 10 bases line up with TRBD2. The CDR3 totals 15 residues. V was clipped by 5 bases and J by 6 bases; unmatched bases: 11. Germline V lookup: CDR1 SGDLS, CDR2 YYNGEE. The CDR3 bases are TGTGCCAGCAGTCAGACCCCTAGCGGGAGAACCGAGCAGTACTTC. Translation: CASSQTPSGRTEQYF.

This chain links TRBV2 with TRBJ2-5; TRBD2 aligns across 13 bases. The CDR3 consists of 15 residues. Losses at the gene ends were 6 bases for V and 9 bases for J; bases not matched to a gene: 10. The germline V gene has CDR1 SNHLY and CDR2 FYNNEI. CDR3 region: CASSRPTSGRAPQYF. The CDR3 DNA follows: TGTGCCAGCAGCCGACCTACTAGCGGGAGGGCCCCCCAGTACTTC.

In its sample, this clonotype was seen a few times. The chain recombines TRBV20-1 with TRBJ2-3, with 7 bases that match TRBD2. V dropped 3 bases and J dropped 0; count of bases not matched to a gene: 6. The germline V gene encodes CDR1 DFQATT and CDR2 SNEGSKA (reference sequence). The CDR3 has 15 amino acids. The CDR3 loop reads CSARLLASSTDTQYF. The DNA of the CDR3 is TGCAGTGCTAGGTTACTAGCGTCTAGCACAGATACGCAGTATTTT.

The table lists this clonotype with a few counts. V and J are TRBV7-3 and TRBJ2-1; D gene unclear. The V end was cut by 4 bases, the J end by 13 bases, with 14 bases between. The germline gives CDR1 SGHTA, CDR2 FQGTGA. This CDR3 region has 12 residues. The CDR3 DNA is TGTGCCAGCAGCTCCAGGACGGCAGTCCAGTTCTTC. The encoded protein is CASSSRTAVQFF.

The rearrangement joins TRBV5-5 to TRBJ2-2; 9 bases align to TRBD1. The CDR3 runs to 16 residues. CDR1 SGHKS and CDR2 YYEKEE come from the germline V gene (reference sequence). Unmatched junction bases numbered 10, after V lost 3 bases and J lost 7 bases. CDR3: CASSSPTGGIFGELFF. DNA for the CDR3: TGTGCCAGCAGCTCCCCGACAGGGGGAATTTTCGGGGAGCTGTTTTTT. The full variable domain, rest sourced from reference TRBV5-5 and TRBJ2-2, is DAGVTQSPTHLIKTRGQQVTLRCSPISGHKSVSWYQQVLGQGPQFIFQYYEKEERGRGNFPDRFSARQFPNYSSELNVNALLLGDSALYLCASSSPTGGIFGELFFGEGSRLTVL.

This clonotype was seen repeatedly, ten times or more. The chain employs TRBV6-6 and TRBJ1-2; no definite D call. Germline CDR1 reads MNHNY; CDR2 reads SVGAGI (reference sequence). The ends were cut back, 7 bases at V and 4 bases at J, with 13 bases in the middle. The CDR3 runs 13 residues. The CDR3 DNA is TGTGCCAGCAACGAGGGCCTGGGCTATGGCTACACCTTC. Residues: CASNEGLGYGYTF.

This clonotype was seen a few times. J is TRBJ2-1 and V is TRBV28; 11 bases match TRBD1. Germline trimming cut 1 base from V and 5 bases from J; bases unmatched to any gene: 7. This CDR3 comprises 17 residues. Germline lookup yields CDR1 MDHEN and CDR2 SYDVKM. The CDR3 nucleotides are TGTGCCAGCAGTTTATTTGGGACAGGGGGAAGACACAATGAGCAGTTCTTC. Protein product: CASSLFGTGGRHNEQFF.

This clonotype was found many times. This chain links TRBV3-1 with TRBJ2-7; 9 positions agree with TRBD1. With 4 bases clipped from V and 5 bases from J, the junction kept 6 bases outside the gene matches. Germline CDR1 reads LGHDT; CDR2 reads YNNKEL (reference sequence). The CDR3 is 14 residues long. For the CDR3, the DNA is TGTGCCAGCAGCCTAGGGACAGGGAAACACGAGCAGTACTTC. Residues: CASSLGTGKHEQYF.